Listed below are T cell receptor beta chains from one sample, sequenced in a study of CD8+ T cells in alopecia areata. The table came from immunoSEQ multiplex PCR; TCRdb's copy has only in-frame clones and leaves some out. Of under 250,000 clones in the sample, under 75% were seen once. The input for sequencing was CD4+ T cells sorted from blood, taken at week 4, from a patient treated with tofacitinib. The source of these receptors is a human donor with alopecia areata. Each CDR3 is given with its conserved first and last residue. Each record gives: clone size, J gene, D gene, CDR3 length, V gene, CDR3 protein, CDR3 DNA. The D gene is left open where the match is weak. Size values are once, few and many counts, or a class for expanded clones, and some rows have none.

>few|TRBJ1-1|.|15|TRBV23-1
CASSQCDRRVTEAFF
TGCGCCAGCAGTCAATGCGACAGGAGGGTCACTGAAGCTTTCTTT
>.|TRBJ1-2|.|14|TRBV5-6
CASSLSMGDYGYTF
TGTGCCAGCAGCTTGAGCATGGGGGACTATGGCTACACCTTC
>.|TRBJ1-2|TRBD1|16|TRBV19
CASSMGRDRANYGYTF
TGTGCCAGTAGTATGGGGCGGGACAGAGCTAACTATGGCTACACCTTC
>.|TRBJ1-5|TRBD1|15|TRBV15
CATHPGQGLNQPQHF
TGTGCCACACACCCCGGACAGGGTTTGAATCAGCCCCAGCATTTT
>.|TRBJ1-6|.|13|TRBV7-2
CASSSRLGSPLHF
TGTGCCAGCAGCTCCCGACTCGGATCACCCCTCCACTTT
>.|TRBJ1-4|.|16|TRBV7-8
CASSPRATPTNEKLFF
TGTGCCAGCAGCCCCAGGGCCACTCCAACTAATGAAAAACTGTTTTTT
>.|TRBJ2-7|.|13|TRBV10-3
CAISATEAELKYF
TGTGCCATCAGTGCCACCGAGGCGGAGTTAAAGTACTTC
>.|TRBJ1-5|.|11|TRBV6-1
CASGLPGPQHF
TGTGCCAGCGGGTTACCGGGGCCCCAGCATTTT
>few|TRBJ2-3|.|15|TRBV7-3
CASSLKGGWTDTQYF
TGTGCCAGCAGCTTAAAAGGGGGGTGGACAGATACGCAGTATTTT
>.|TRBJ2-1|.|16|TRBV5-1
CASSIETRGSYNEQFF
TGCGCCAGCAGCATCGAGACCAGGGGCTCCTACAATGAGCAGTTCTTC
>few|TRBJ2-5|.|12|TRBV15
CATSRDSFTQYF
TGTGCCACCAGCAGAGACAGTTTTACCCAGTACTTC
>few|TRBJ1-4|.|13|TRBV7-2
CASSLGIGEKLFF
TGTGCCAGCAGCTTAGGCATCGGTGAAAAACTGTTTTTT
>.|TRBJ2-2|.|15|TRBV30
CAWSQVPPNTGELFF
TGTGCCTGGAGTCAGGTTCCCCCGAACACCGGGGAGCTGTTTTTT
>.|TRBJ2-7|TRBD1|14|TRBV9
CASSPQTGVYEQYF
TGTGCCAGCAGCCCGCAGACAGGGGTCTACGAGCAGTACTTC
>.|TRBJ1-1|TRBD1|15|TRBV9
CASSVVGRGSTEAFF
TGTGCCAGCAGCGTAGTCGGCAGGGGGTCCACTGAAGCTTTCTTT
>.|TRBJ2-4|.|16|TRBV11-2
CASSLGGGTARNIQYF
TGTGCCAGCAGCCTAGGGGGCGGGACAGCCAGAAACATTCAGTACTTC
>.|TRBJ2-2|TRBD1|14|TRBV29-1
CSARDSSNTGELFF
TGCAGCGCGAGGGACAGCTCGAACACCGGGGAGCTGTTTTTT
>.|TRBJ1-2|.|15|TRBV5-6
CASSLGADLNYGYTF
TGTGCCAGCAGCTTGGGGGCTGACCTGAACTATGGCTACACCTTC
>once|TRBJ1-6|TRBD1|13|TRBV18
CASSPKTGGDAHF
TGTGCCAGCTCACCGAAAACAGGGGGCGACGCCCACTTT
>.|TRBJ2-2|.|12|TRBV9
CASSADIGELFF
TGTGCCAGCAGCGCAGACATCGGGGAGCTGTTTTTT
>.|TRBJ2-7|TRBD1|14|TRBV15
CATSSGTGNYEQYF
TGTGCCACCAGCAGCGGGACAGGGAACTACGAGCAGTACTTC
>.|TRBJ1-1|.|12|TRBV30
CAWRPRLTEAFF
TGTGCCTGGAGACCCAGGCTCACTGAAGCTTTCTTT
>.|TRBJ2-1|.|14|TRBV5-1
CASSVSSDYNEQFF
TGCGCCAGCAGTGTTAGTTCGGACTACAATGAGCAGTTCTTC
>.|TRBJ2-4|.|15|TRBV6-5
CASSYSKGAGTPQYF
TGTGCCAGCAGTTACTCGAAGGGCGCCGGGACTCCACAGTACTTC
>.|TRBJ1-5|.|15|TRBV15
CATSPAGAGNQPQHF
TGTGCCACCAGTCCAGCGGGGGCAGGCAATCAGCCCCAGCATTTT
>.|TRBJ1-1|TRBD1|14|TRBV29-1
CSVDRVTPNTEAFF
TGCAGCGTCGACAGGGTGACCCCGAACACTGAAGCTTTCTTT
>.|TRBJ1-3|.|15|TRBV30
CAWSVRRESGNTIYF
TGTGCCTGGAGTGTCCGCAGGGAATCCGGAAACACCATATATTTT
>.|TRBJ2-7|.|13|TRBV9
CASSVEGTGEQYF
TGTGCCAGCAGCGTAGAGGGGACGGGTGAGCAGTACTTC
>few|TRBJ1-2|.|15|TRBV4-3
CASSQEARGNYGYTF
TGCGCCAGCAGCCAAGAAGCCAGGGGTAACTATGGCTACACCTTC
>once|TRBJ2-2|TRBD2|15|TRBV2
CASSDLLAGTGELFF
TGTGCCAGCAGTGATTTACTAGCGGGAACCGGGGAGCTGTTTTTT
>few|TRBJ2-7|.|13|TRBV13
CASSPLGLREQYF
TGTGCCAGCAGCCCCCTGGGGCTTAGGGAGCAGTACTTC
>few|TRBJ2-7|.|13|TRBV7-9
CASSLSVGNEQYF
TGTGCCAGCAGCTTAAGTGTGGGGAACGAGCAGTACTTC
>.|TRBJ1-2|.|14|TRBV27
CASSLSGRDYGYTF
TGTGCCAGCAGTTTATCAGGCAGGGACTATGGCTACACCTTC
>.|TRBJ2-4|.|14|TRBV11-2
CASSFGPAKNIQYF
TGTGCCAGCAGCTTCGGACCAGCCAAAAACATTCAGTACTTC
>.|TRBJ2-7|TRBD1|12|TRBV29-1
CSVRQGIHEQYF
TGCAGCGTTAGACAGGGAATCCACGAGCAGTACTTC
>once|TRBJ2-1|.|16|TRBV5-1
CASSSLWTVSYNEQFF
TGCGCCAGCAGCTCGCTATGGACAGTCTCCTACAATGAGCAGTTCTTC
>.|TRBJ1-6|.|14|TRBV5-1
CASSPKQRESPLHF
TGCGCCAGCAGCCCGAAACAGAGAGAATCACCCCTCCACTTT
>few|TRBJ1-1|.|12|TRBV5-1
CASSLLQGEAFF
TGCGCCAGCAGCTTGTTGCAGGGTGAAGCTTTCTTT
>.|TRBJ2-6|.|15|TRBV15
CATSLGGSGANVLTF
TGTGCCACCAGCCTAGGTGGATCTGGGGCCAACGTCCTGACTTTC
>.|TRBJ2-5|.|13|TRBV19
CASSWQPRETQYF
TGTGCCAGTAGTTGGCAGCCACGGGAGACCCAGTACTTC
>.|TRBJ2-3|.|11|TRBV30
CAWSVTDTQYF
TGTGCCTGGAGTGTCACAGATACGCAGTATTTT
>.|TRBJ2-5|TRBD2|16|TRBV11-3
CASSPRLAGGQETQYF
TGTGCCAGCAGCCCCCGACTAGCGGGGGGTCAAGAGACCCAGTACTTC
>.|TRBJ2-7|.|10|TRBV25-1
CAPKDREQYF
TGTGCCCCAAAGGACCGGGAGCAGTACTTC
>.|TRBJ2-7|TRBD2|14|TRBV29-1
CSVGTSGGSYEQYF
TGCAGCGTCGGAACTAGCGGGGGCTCCTACGAGCAGTACTTC
>.|TRBJ2-1|.|15|TRBV25-1
CASSGTLSSYNEQFF
TGTGCCAGCAGTGGGACCCTGAGCTCCTACAATGAGCAGTTCTTC
>.|TRBJ2-6|.|16|TRBV23-1
CASSHDNLAGANVLTF
TGCGCCAGCAGTCATGACAATCTAGCTGGGGCCAACGTCCTGACTTTC
>few|TRBJ2-5|.|13|TRBV30
CAWSVQQRETQYF
TGTGCCTGGAGTGTACAACAGAGGGAGACCCAGTACTTC
>many|TRBJ2-1|.|12|TRBV7-2
CASSLIMNEQFF
TGTGCCAGCAGCTTAATTATGAATGAGCAGTTCTTC
>.|TRBJ1-1|.|13|TRBV4-2
CASSQARYTEAFF
TGTGCCAGCAGCCAAGCACGGTACACTGAAGCTTTCTTT
>.|TRBJ1-4|.|15|TRBV25-1
CASSEGRGRTEKLFF
TGTGCCAGCAGTGAGGGGCGGGGGCGCACGGAAAAACTGTTTTTT
>.|TRBJ2-7|TRBD1|14|TRBV5-1
CASSPGQHSYEQYF
TGCGCCAGCAGCCCGGGACAGCATTCCTACGAGCAGTACTTC